One sample yielded the 31 T cell receptor beta chains listed below, sequenced in a study of T cells in Graves' hyperthyroidism and ophthalmopathy. Template material for amplifying TCR beta CDR3 regions consisted of RNA transcripts. The primer set for the first-round RT-PCR of the TCR CDR3 was HTBI. TCRdb independently ran MiXCR on the multiplex PCR reads; one entry per CDR3 protein. The table includes about 610,000 distinct CDR3 sequences, roughly 14% detected once. Material for sequencing was blood. The source is a woman aged 35 to 49 with Graves' ophthalmopathy.

This clonotype was seen ten or more times. The chain uses TRBV28 and TRBJ1-1; 7 bases are shared with TRBD1. The CDR3 consists of 13 residues. V was clipped by 4 bases and J by 7 bases; unmatched bases: 6. The V gene's germline CDR1 is MDHEN and CDR2 SYDVKM. This CDR3 reads CASSWVRGGEAFF. The CDR3 DNA reads TGTGCCAGCAGTTGGGTCAGGGGGGGTGAAGCTTTCTTT.

This clonotype has at least ten counts. V usage is TRBV20-1 and J usage is TRBJ2-2; D is uncertain. Between the trimmed V and J ends, which lost 2 bases and 0 bases, there was a span of 4 bases. Germline V CDR1 and CDR2: DFQATT, SNEGSKA (reference sequence). The CDR3 spans 13 residues. The CDR3 DNA reads TGCAGTGCTAGAAAATCGAACACCGGGGAGCTGTTTTTT. It encodes CSARKSNTGELFF.

This clonotype was observed at least ten times. Possible read error: a much larger clone is one base away. The chain joins TRBV20-1 to TRBJ2-7; 7 bases fit TRBD2. There are 17 residues in the CDR3. V lost 1 base and J lost 1; bases outside the gene matches: 13. CDR1 and CDR2 (germline): DFQATT, SNEGSKA (reference sequence). CDR3 loop: CSARGSGWSRRSYEQYF. CDR3 DNA sequence: TGCAGTGCTAGAGGTAGCGGGTGGAGTAGAAGATCCTACGAGCAGTACTTC.

This clonotype has a count of ten or more. The rearrangement joins TRBV6-1 to TRBJ1-2; D remains ambiguous. Per germline, CDR1 MNHNS and CDR2 SASEGT. V gave up 2 bases and J gave up 2 bases, with 9 bases separating them. The CDR3 has 14 residues. CDR3 sequence: CASSELVGNYGYTF. DNA for the CDR3: TGTGCCAGCAGTGAATTGGTCGGAAACTATGGCTACACCTTC.

This clonotype was seen at least ten times. The chain employs TRBV9 and TRBJ1-1; D call uncertain. Germline V lookup: CDR1 SGDLS, CDR2 YYNGEE. Trimming pared 2 bases from V and 3 bases from J, leaving 8 bases between. The CDR3 covers 13 residues. CDR3 region: CASSVASHTEAFF. As DNA, the CDR3 is TGTGCCAGCAGCGTTGCATCACACACTGAAGCTTTCTTT. Drawing the rest from reference TRBV9 and TRBJ1-1, the complete variable domain is DSGVTQTPKHLITATGQRVTLRCSPRSGDLSVYWYQQSLDQGLQFLIQYYNGEERAKGNILERFSAQQFPDLHSELNLSSLELGDSALYFCASSVASHTEAFFGQGTRLTVV.

In its sample, this clonotype was seen many times. V and J are TRBV11-2 and TRBJ2-2; TRBD2 might be the D (5 bases). V dropped 1 base and J dropped 3 bases, with 9 bases sitting between them. This CDR3 comprises 15 residues. CDR1 and CDR2 from the germline V gene are SGHAT and FQNNGV. The CDR3 DNA is TGTGCCAGCAGCTTAGGGACTCTTCACACCGGGGAGCTGTTTTTT. This translates into CASSLGTLHTGELFF.

This clonotype was counted ten times or more. This rearrangement joins TRBV6-5 to TRBJ2-5; D is ambiguous. The CDR3 runs to 15 residues. Trimming shortened V by 7 bases and J by 5 bases, and 20 bases separated the two germline ends. In germline, CDR1 is MNHEY, CDR2 SVGAGI. CDR3 loop: CASIFGVPLWETQYF. CDR3 nucleotides: TGTGCCAGCATATTTGGAGTACCGTTGTGGGAGACCCAGTACTTC.

Many counts were recorded for this clonotype. The chain links TRBV6-5 to TRBJ2-7; 12 nucleotides agree with TRBD2. The CDR3 has 17 amino acids. V lost 6 bases and J lost 2; bases outside the gene matches: 11. The germline CDR1 and CDR2 sequences are MNHEY and SVGAGI. The CDR3 region is CASSSATSGSRAYEQYF. As DNA, the CDR3 is TGTGCCAGCAGCTCGGCGACTAGCGGGAGTCGTGCCTACGAGCAGTACTTC.

The chain links TRBV6-2 or TRBV6-3 to TRBJ2-7; 7 bases match TRBD2. The germline V gene encodes CDR1 MNHEY and CDR2 SVGEGT. V was pared by 6 bases and J by 8 bases, with 22 bases of the junction left unmatched. There are 17 residues in the CDR3. As DNA, the CDR3 is TGTGCCAGCAGCCTAACCGCAGCGGGACGGCAGTTAGTCCAGCAGTACTTC. Its protein is CASSLTAAGRQLVQQYF.

This clonotype was recorded many times. The chain employs TRBV18 and TRBJ2-5; tentatively, D is TRBD1 (6 bases). Trimming cost V 5 bases and J 0 bases, with 16 bases left between them. CDR1 and CDR2 (germline): KGHSH, LQKENI. The CDR3 sequence is 16 residues long. The CDR3 DNA sequence: TGTGCCAGCTCATCAAACCCACAGGGCAACCAAGAGACCCAGTACTTC. It translates to CASSSNPQGNQETQYF.

This clonotype was seen ten or more times. V gene TRBV12-3 or TRBV12-4 combines with J gene TRBJ2-5; no reliable D call. This CDR3 is 13 amino acids long. V gave up 5 bases and J gave up 2 bases, with 9 bases separating them. CDR3: CASSATAQETQYF. CDR3 DNA sequence: TGTGCCAGCAGTGCGACCGCTCAAGAGACCCAGTACTTC.

Ten or more counts support this clonotype. This chain links TRBV7-2 with TRBJ2-4, with D perhaps assigned TRBD1 or TRBD2 (6 bases each). CDR3 length equals 14 residues. Trimming took off 2 bases at V and 7 bases at J, with 12 bases between the two ends. Per the germline V gene, CDR1 is SGHTA and CDR2 is FQGNSA. The DNA for the CDR3 is TGTGCCAGCAGCTTATCGCGAGGGGGGAACATTCAGTACTTC. It yields the protein CASSLSRGGNIQYF. Using reference TRBV7-2 and TRBJ2-4 for the parts outside the CDR3, the full variable domain is GAGVSQSPSNKVTEKGKDVELRCDPISGHTALYWYRQSLGQGLEFLIYFQGNSAPDKSGLPSDRFSAERTGGSVSTLTIQRTQQEDSAVYLCASSLSRGGNIQYFGAGTRLSVL.

There are many counts of this clonotype. CDR3 in amino acids: CSVGQREETQYF. CDR3 DNA sequence: TGCAGCGTGGGACAGAGAGAAGAGACCCAGTACTTC. The chain carries TRBV29-1 and TRBJ2-5, with 7 bases matching TRBD1. V lost 6 bases and J lost 3; bases outside the gene matches: 4. This CDR3 is built from 12 residues. Germline CDR1 is SQVTM and CDR2 is ANQGSEA. Using reference TRBV29-1 and TRBJ2-5 for the parts outside the CDR3, the full variable domain is SAVISQKPSRDICQRGTSLTIQCQVDSQVTMMFWYRQQPGQSLTLIATANQGSEATYESGFVIDKFPISRPNLTFSTLTVSNMSPEDSSIYLCSVGQREETQYFGPGTRLLVL.

This clonotype was seen repeatedly, ten times or more. The chain carries TRBV28 and TRBJ1-2; no reliable D call. The CDR3 runs 12 residues. Trimming pared 3 bases from V and 6 bases from J, leaving 8 bases between. Germline V gene sequence: CDR1 MDHEN, CDR2 SYDVKM. The CDR3 region is CASSLQRDGYTF. Here the CDR3 DNA reads TGTGCCAGCAGTTTGCAGCGAGATGGCTACACCTTC.

This clonotype appeared many times. The V gene is TRBV28, the J gene TRBJ1-3; D call uncertain. The germline V and J ends were trimmed by 2 bases and 4 bases, with 3 bases remaining between them. The CDR3 length is 12 residues. Germline V gene sequence: CDR1 MDHEN, CDR2 SYDVKM. CDR3 residues: CASSLRGNTIYF. Written as DNA, the CDR3 is TGTGCCAGCAGTTTAAGAGGAAACACCATATATTTT.

This clonotype was seen many times. The rearrangement uses TRBV4-1 and TRBJ1-1; TRBD1 agrees at 10 bases. This CDR3 region has 15 residues. After removal of 7 bases from V and 3 bases from J, the junction contained 8 bases not matched to a gene. The germline CDR1 and CDR2 sequences are MGHRA and YSYEKL. The CDR3 coding sequence is TGCGCCAGCACGGGCAGGGACAGGGGAGACACTGAAGCTTTCTTT. It yields the protein CASTGRDRGDTEAFF.

The chain employs TRBV19 and TRBJ1-5; 12 bases line up with TRBD1. The junction had 14 bases not matched to a gene; V was cut back by 5 bases and J by 3 bases. In germline, CDR1 is LNHDA, CDR2 SQIVND (reference sequence). The CDR3 spans 19 residues. The CDR3 protein is CASSSGVGQGAVYNQPQHF. DNA for the CDR3: TGTGCCAGTAGTTCAGGTGTGGGACAGGGGGCCGTCTACAATCAGCCCCAGCATTTT.

The V call is TRBV28, the J call TRBJ1-1, with unresolved D. V shed 6 bases and J shed 4 bases, with 12 bases lying between them. The CDR3 length is 13 residues. Germline V gives CDR1 MDHEN, CDR2 SYDVKM. The CDR3 region has the DNA TGTGCCAGCAGCCCACACCGATTCACTGAAGCTTTCTTT. It specifies CASSPHRFTEAFF. The full variable domain, with the rest looked up from reference TRBV28 and TRBJ1-1, is DVKVTQSSRYLVKRTGEKVFLECVQDMDHENMFWYRQDPGLGLRLIYFSYDVKMKEKGDIPEGYSVSREKKERFSLILESASTNQTSMYLCASSPHRFTEAFFGQGTRLTVV.

This clonotype was counted ten times or more. The CDR3 loop reads CATARDRGYEQYF. The CDR3 nucleotides read TGTGCCACAGCTAGGGACCGGGGCTACGAGCAGTACTTC. The genes are TRBV27 and TRBJ2-7; D might be TRBD1 or TRBD2, each matching 5 bases. Trimming stripped 10 bases from V and 3 bases from J, with 16 bases between. Germline loops: CDR1 MNHEY, CDR2 SMNVEV (reference sequence). The CDR3 is 13 amino acids.

This sequence joins TRBV6-2 or TRBV6-3 and TRBJ2-3, with a possible D match to TRBD2 (6 bases). The germline gives CDR1 MNHEY, CDR2 SVGEGT. This CDR3 region has 14 residues. The V end was cut by 9 bases, the J end by 6 bases, with 19 bases between. The CDR3 DNA reads as TGTGCCAGTACCCCCCGACTAGGCGGTGATACGCAGTATTTT. Amino acids: CASTPRLGGDTQYF.

V and J are TRBV6-2 or TRBV6-3 and TRBJ1-5, with D uncertain. The V end lost 0 bases, the J end lost 6 bases, and 15 bases lay between the germline ends. Germline CDR1 reads MNHEY; CDR2 reads SVGEGT. The CDR3 is 16 amino acids. CDR3 bases: TGTGCCAGCAGTTACTCGATCCTAGGGAAGACTCAGCCCCAGCATTTT. This gives the protein CASSYSILGKTQPQHF.

This clonotype has ten or more counts. CDR3 residues: CSASRLAGARYEQYF. CDR3 DNA sequence: TGCAGTGCTAGTAGGCTAGCGGGAGCTCGATACGAGCAGTACTTC. J is TRBJ2-7 and V is TRBV20-1; TRBD2 matches at 10 bases. Losses at the gene ends were 3 bases for V and 4 bases for J; bases not matched to a gene: 9. CDR1 and CDR2 from the germline V gene are DFQATT and SNEGSKA (reference sequence). This CDR3 spans 15 amino acids.

The table lists this clonotype with many counts. V gene TRBV2 combines with J gene TRBJ2-2, with D unclear. Trimming shortened V by 6 bases and J by 3 bases, and 5 bases separated the two germline ends. Germline CDR1 reads SNHLY; CDR2 reads FYNNEI. This CDR3 comprises 12 residues. The CDR3 nucleotides read TGTGCCAGCAGCTGGGACACCGGGGAGCTGTTTTTT. Protein: CASSWDTGELFF.

The chain is built from TRBV4-1 and TRBJ1-1; 7 nucleotides agree with TRBD1. With 1 base clipped from V and 4 bases from J, the junction kept 15 bases outside the gene matches. CDR1 and CDR2 (germline): MGHRA, YSYEKL. The CDR3 extends over 18 amino acids. This CDR3 is CASSQVMWGQLPSTEAFF. The CDR3, as DNA: TGCGCCAGCAGCCAAGTCATGTGGGGACAGCTCCCTTCCACTGAAGCTTTCTTT.

About this clonotype itself: This could be a read error, since a much larger clone is one nucleotide away. The V gene is TRBV6-5, the J gene TRBJ2-5; 10 nucleotides agree with TRBD1. Per the germline V gene, CDR1 is MNHEY and CDR2 is SVGAGI. CDR3 length: 17 residues. The junction had 6 bases not matched to a gene; V was cut back by 0 bases and J by 2 bases. Here the CDR3 reads CASSYSCQDRGQETQYF. DNA of the CDR3: TGTGCCAGCAGTTACTCGTGTCAGGACAGGGGGCAAGAGACCCAGTACTTC.

The V call is TRBV28, the J call TRBJ2-3; the match to TRBD1 covers 7 bases. J gave up 1 base and V 3 bases, and 4 bases lay outside the gene matches. CDR3 length equals 15 residues. Germline CDR1 reads MDHEN; CDR2 reads SYDVKM. This chain's CDR3 is CASSFFGQGTDTQYF. DNA for the CDR3: TGTGCCAGCAGTTTTTTTGGACAGGGCACAGATACGCAGTATTTT.

The sample holds many counts of this clonotype. The chain carries TRBV5-1 and TRBJ2-7; D unclear. V was pared by 0 bases and J by 6 bases, with 7 bases between. In germline, CDR1 is SGHRS, CDR2 YFSETQ. This CDR3 is built from 12 residues. CDR3 loop: CASSLDLREQYF. The DNA of the CDR3 is TGCGCCAGCAGCTTGGATTTGCGCGAGCAGTACTTC. Looking up the rest from reference TRBV5-1 and TRBJ2-7 gives the full variable domain: KAGVTQTPRYLIKTRGQQVTLSCSPISGHRSVSWYQQTPGQGLQFLFEYFSETQRNKGNFPGRFSGRQFSNSRSEMNVSTLELGDSALYLCASSLDLREQYFGPGTRLTVT.

The rearrangement joins TRBV6-1 to TRBJ2-7, with 11 bases that match TRBD1. Losses at the gene ends were 5 bases for V and 3 bases for J; bases not matched to a gene: 12. The germline CDR1 and CDR2 sequences are MNHNS and SASEGT. The CDR3 length is 17 residues. CDR3 nucleotides: TGTGCCAGCAGTCTAGACCCGGTCGGGACAGGGGGCTACGAGCAGTACTTC. Residues: CASSLDPVGTGGYEQYF.

At least ten counts were recorded for this clonotype. The J gene is TRBJ1-3, the V gene TRBV5-1; D is possibly TRBD1 (5 bases). Germline assignment: CDR1 SGHRS and CDR2 YFSETQ. The CDR3 totals 17 residues. V lost 0 bases and J 2 bases, leaving 15 bases between the germline ends. CDR3 residues: CASSLAGGRGAGNTIYF. The CDR3 coding sequence is TGCGCCAGCAGCTTGGCCGGTGGCCGAGGGGCTGGAAACACCATATATTTT.

At least ten counts were recorded for this clonotype. The chain is built from TRBV11-2 and TRBJ2-4, with 10 bases identical to TRBD2. The trim removed 1 base at V and 6 bases at J, leaving 3 bases unmatched. This CDR3 region has 15 residues. Germline-derived CDR1 and CDR2 are SGHAT and FQNNGV. The chain's CDR3 is CASSLVTSGVNIQYF. The CDR3, as DNA: TGTGCCAGCAGCTTAGTTACTAGCGGGGTAAACATTCAGTACTTC.

This clonotype was seen repeatedly, ten times or more. V usage is TRBV14 and J usage is TRBJ1-5; D is unclear. The germline CDR1 and CDR2 sequences are SGHDN and FVKESK. The CDR3 length is 14 residues. V was cut by 2 bases and J by 2 bases, with 7 bases left in between. The CDR3 bases are TGTGCCAGCAGCCAAAGCCATGGCAATCAGCCCCAGCATTTT. It translates to CASSQSHGNQPQHF.